This paragraph covers one T cell receptor beta chain sequence. Recovery among Cohort 3 donors was established by two negative PCRs, clearance, or symptom resolution. V lost 0 bases to trimming and J lost 2 bases, with 14 bases between them. Germline lookup yields CDR1 SGHNT and CDR2 YYREEE (reference sequence). This CDR3 spans 16 amino acids. Authors' processing steps: Amplifying reference gene primers gave estimates of nucleated cell counts. Assay used: immunoSEQ multiplex PCR; TCRdb lists only in-frame clones, some missing. V and J calls and clone size are copied from that table; D and trimming were computed from the DNA. The repertoire holds fewer than 300,000 clones, with 90% as singletons. The data originate from a study of blood T cell repertoires in COVID-19. Study-wide background: COVID-19 samples collected from the United States, Italy and Spain covered acute and convalescent phases.

The chain combines TRBV5-4 with TRBJ2-5, with a possible D match to TRBD2 (6 bases). The source material was PBMCs or T cells enriched from blood (not recorded which). This receptor was obtained from a woman aged 25 to 39 who had recovered from COVID-19. DNA of the CDR3: TGTGCCAGCAGCTTGGCCCGGAGGGGAACACAAGAGACCCAGTACTTC. It is translated as CASSLARRGTQETQYF.